One sample yielded the 9 T cell receptor beta chains listed below, sequenced in a study of T-cell memory formation after mild COVID-19. TCRdb reprocessed the 5' RACE reads with MiXCR, giving one entry per CDR3 protein. The sample records hundreds of thousands of distinct CDR3 sequences, about a fifth being singletons. Sequencing used PBMCs or a T cell subset sorted from them (not recorded which). These receptors were obtained from an adult woman who had mild COVID-19 (a few samples of this study predate the infection). Cell type and time point are not known.

The J gene is TRBJ1-1, the V gene TRBV18, with D maybe TRBD1 (5 bases). This CDR3 contains 15 residues. The germline gives CDR1 KGHSH, CDR2 LQKENI. The germline V and J ends were trimmed by 5 bases and 1 base, with 14 bases remaining between them. The CDR3 sequence: CASSNYDSQNTEAFF. CDR3 sequence (DNA): TGTGCCAGCTCAAATTACGACAGCCAGAACACTGAAGCTTTCTTT.

The chain carries TRBV6-1 and TRBJ2-7; the D gene is possibly TRBD1 (7 bases). CDR3 length: 16 amino acids. Deletions cut 2 bases from V and 0 bases from J, with 14 bases between. Looked up from germline, CDR1 is MNHNS and CDR2 is SASEGT. The CDR3 here is CASSERPGGSSYEQYF. DNA for the CDR3: TGTGCCAGCAGTGAACGACCAGGGGGGAGCTCCTACGAGCAGTACTTC.

There are many counts of this clonotype. The rearrangement uses TRBV12-3 or TRBV12-4 and TRBJ1-5; 10 nucleotides match TRBD1. Unmatched junction bases numbered 10, after V lost 4 bases and J lost 7 bases. The CDR3 is 16 amino acids. The CDR3 sequence is CASSSPGQGIRQPQHF. CDR3 DNA: TGTGCCAGCAGTTCCCCGGGACAGGGGATTAGACAGCCCCAGCATTTT.

This clonotype was counted a few times. The chain employs TRBV11-3 and TRBJ2-7; 9 bases fit TRBD2. V trimming: 5 bases; J trimming: 4 bases; junction bases outside the gene matches: 12. This CDR3 contains 16 residues. CDR1 is SGHNT and CDR2 is YENEEA in the germline V gene. CDR3 sequence reads: CASSLRPGLAGYEQYF. CDR3 DNA sequence: TGTGCCAGCAGCCTAAGACCGGGACTAGCAGGTTACGAGCAGTACTTC.

This clonotype has a handful of counts. The chain is built from TRBV25-1 and TRBJ1-2; unclear D gene. CDR3 size: 17 residues. V was cut by 2 bases and J by 4 bases, with 20 bases left in between. The germline CDR1 and CDR2 sequences are MGHDK and SYGVNS. This CDR3 reads CASSETKGTAGLYGYTF. Here the CDR3 DNA reads TGTGCCAGCAGTGAAACAAAAGGAACAGCTGGGCTCTATGGCTACACCTTC.

This clonotype was detected many times. This chain joins TRBV5-1 and TRBJ2-1, with D uncertain. V was pared by 0 bases and J by 7 bases, with 5 bases between. This CDR3 has 12 residues. Germline loops: CDR1 SGHRS, CDR2 YFSETQ. CDR3 coding DNA: TGCGCCAGCAGCTTGGACGGGAATGAGCAGTTCTTC. This translates into CASSLDGNEQFF.

This clonotype was observed a handful of times. The chain employs TRBV5-4 and TRBJ2-7, with D possibly TRBD1 on 6 matching bases. The CDR3 is 12 residues long. Looked up from germline, CDR1 is SGHNT and CDR2 is YYREEE (reference sequence). V was cut by 7 bases and J by 7 bases, with 15 bases left in between. Here the CDR3 reads CASGQGHGEQYF. CDR3 bases: TGTGCCAGCGGTCAGGGACATGGGGAGCAGTACTTC.

V and J are TRBV20-1 and TRBJ2-1; 8 nucleotides agree with TRBD2. Unmatched junction bases numbered 7, after V lost 3 bases and J lost 6 bases. CDR1 and CDR2 (germline): DFQATT, SNEGSKA (reference sequence). The CDR3 consists of 14 residues. The CDR3 DNA follows: TGCAGTGCTAGTCTCCAGCGGGGGAGCAATGAGCAGTTCTTC. It is translated as CSASLQRGSNEQFF.

This clonotype was counted a few times. V usage is TRBV6-1 and J usage is TRBJ1-4; D gene ambiguous. CDR3 length equals 16 residues. Looked up from germline, CDR1 is MNHNS and CDR2 is SASEGT. The V gene lost 6 bases and the J gene lost 2 bases, with 16 bases spanning the gap. In DNA, the CDR3 is TGTGCCAGCAGAGACAACCTATTGAGGACTAATGAAAAACTGTTTTTT. Amino acids: CASRDNLLRTNEKLFF.